Listed here are 19 T cell receptor beta chains from one sample, sequenced in a study of blood T cell repertoires in COVID-19. The protocol was immunoSEQ multiplex PCR, while the TCRdb copy is restricted to in-frame clones and leaves out a portion. The sample carries 200,000 to 250,000 clones, about 90% recorded once. The sample comprised PBMCs or T cells enriched from blood (not recorded which). Receptor source: a young man who had recovered from COVID-19.

This clone was seen only once. In nucleotides, the CDR3 is TGTGCCAGCAGCCCCGGGACAGGGAGCGAGCAGTACTTC. Protein sequence: CASSPGTGSEQYF. The rearrangement links TRBV11-2 to TRBJ2-7, with TRBD1 identical over 9 bases. The CDR3 contains 13 residues. Trimming took 5 bases from V and 6 from J; bases not matched to a gene: 5. Germline CDR1 reads SGHAT; CDR2 reads FQNNGV.

The chain recombines TRBV6-5 with TRBJ2-3; D not resolved. This CDR3 has 15 amino acids. CDR1 and CDR2 from the germline V gene are MNHEY and SVGAGI. V gave up 0 bases and J gave up 1 base, with 8 bases separating them. CDR3 sequence: CASSYSASGTDTQYF. Here the CDR3 DNA reads TGTGCCAGCAGTTACTCTGCTTCGGGCACAGATACGCAGTATTTT.

The chain uses TRBV9 and TRBJ1-3, with D unresolved. From germline, CDR1 is SGDLS and CDR2 YYNGEE. This CDR3 has 16 amino acids. Trimming shortened V by 0 bases and J by 0 bases, and 10 bases separated the two germline ends. Here the CDR3 DNA reads TGTGCCAGCAGCGTAGATCGTCGGGGCTCTGGAAACACCATATATTTT. It translates to CASSVDRRGSGNTIYF.

This chain links TRBV6-4 with TRBJ1-3, with D hard to call. From germline, CDR1 is MRHNA and CDR2 SNTAGT. The CDR3 length is 13 residues. V gave up 8 bases and J gave up 1 base, with 9 bases separating them. The CDR3, as DNA: TGTGCCAGCGACTTCTTTTCTGGAAACACCATATATTTT. It codes for CASDFFSGNTIYF.

The chain combines TRBV5-5 with TRBJ2-1; 8 bases are a match to TRBD2. CDR1 and CDR2 (germline): SGHKS, YYEKEE (reference sequence). The CDR3 sequence is 13 residues long. V lost 3 bases to trimming and J lost 7 bases; unmatched junction nucleotides: 3. The CDR3 DNA sequence: TGTGCCAGCAGCTACGGGGGGGCGAATGAGCAGTTCTTC. Protein: CASSYGGANEQFF.

The chain recombines TRBV29-1 with TRBJ2-1; D is perhaps TRBD1 (6 bases). Germline V gene data show CDR1 as SQVTM and CDR2 as ANQGSEA. The CDR3 totals 14 residues. The ends were cut back, 4 bases at V and 5 bases at J, with 15 bases in the middle. The CDR3 protein is CSVGTGSRHNEQFF. The CDR3 DNA follows: TGCAGCGTTGGAACAGGGTCCCGCCACAATGAGCAGTTCTTC.

The rearrangement links TRBV10-3 to TRBJ2-1; TRBD2 matches at 8 bases. The CDR3 length is 12 residues. V shed 10 bases and J 3 bases; nucleotides not matched to a gene: 2. Germline-derived CDR1 and CDR2 are ENHRY and SYGVKD. In nucleotides, the CDR3 is TGTGCCACCGGGACTAGCTACAATGAGCAGTTCTTC. Its protein product is CATGTSYNEQFF.

The rearrangement uses TRBV11-2 and TRBJ2-7; a weak D match, TRBD1 (5 bases). The CDR3 runs to 14 residues. Germline V CDR1 and CDR2: SGHAT, FQNNGV. The germline V and J ends were trimmed by 1 base and 2 bases, with 9 bases remaining between them. This CDR3 is CASSLGPGPYEQYF. DNA of the CDR3: TGTGCCAGCAGCTTAGGCCCAGGGCCCTACGAGCAGTACTTC.

The chain uses TRBV12-3 or TRBV12-4 and TRBJ2-2; D not resolved. The CDR3 is 11 residues long. The ends were cut back, 5 bases at V and 7 bases at J, with 5 bases in the middle. Written as DNA, the CDR3 is TGTGCCAGCAGTCTGAGCGGGGAGCTGTTTTTT. It codes for CASSLSGELFF.

The chain links TRBV7-3 to TRBJ1-5; no reliable D call. The CDR3 is made up of 13 amino acids. Germline assignment: CDR1 SGHTA and CDR2 FQGTGA. Trimming took off 2 bases at V and 4 bases at J, with 6 bases between the two ends. The CDR3 DNA sequence: TGTGCCAGCAGCTTAGAGGTAAATCAGCCCCAGCATTTT. Its translation: CASSLEVNQPQHF.

The CDR3, as DNA: TGTGCCAGCAGCGCCCCCCGCGGTTTTGGAGAGACCCAGTACTTC. As protein: CASSAPRGFGETQYF. The gene calls are TRBV9 and TRBJ2-5, with unresolved D. This CDR3 spans 15 amino acids. V dropped 3 bases and J dropped 4 bases, with 16 bases sitting between them. CDR1 SGDLS and CDR2 YYNGEE come from the germline V gene.

V usage is TRBV30 and J usage is TRBJ1-5; D gene unclear. Germline loops: CDR1 GTSNPN, CDR2 SVGIG (reference sequence). The V gene lost 2 bases and the J gene lost 0 bases, with 14 bases spanning the gap. CDR3 length equals 16 residues. In DNA form, the CDR3 reads TGTGCCTGGAGTAGCCGTCTCCGAATTAGCAATCAGCCCCAGCATTTT. Encoded protein: CAWSSRLRISNQPQHF.

The V gene is TRBV10-3, the J gene TRBJ2-7, with 7 bases aligning to TRBD2. CDR3 length: 13 amino acids. J lost 3 bases, V lost 8 bases, and 7 bases had no gene match. CDR1 is ENHRY and CDR2 is SYGVKD in the germline V gene. CDR3 nucleotide sequence: TGTGCCATCGCCCCTAGCGGCCTCTACGAGCAGTACTTC. Translation: CAIAPSGLYEQYF.

V and J are TRBV9 and TRBJ2-3; possibly TRBD2 for D (5 bases). Germline V CDR1 and CDR2: SGDLS, YYNGEE. V dropped 2 bases and J dropped 4 bases, with 11 bases sitting between them. This CDR3 has 14 residues. This CDR3 reads CASSVRGLPDTQYF. Here the CDR3 DNA reads TGTGCCAGCAGCGTTCGAGGGCTTCCAGATACGCAGTATTTT. The variable domain in full, with the rest retrieved from reference TRBV9 and TRBJ2-3, is DSGVTQTPKHLITATGQRVTLRCSPRSGDLSVYWYQQSLDQGLQFLIQYYNGEERAKGNILERFSAQQFPDLHSELNLSSLELGDSALYFCASSVRGLPDTQYFGPGTRLTVL.

The chain is built from TRBV5-1 and TRBJ1-4, with 9 bases that match TRBD1. Germline CDR1 and CDR2: SGHRS and YFSETQ. Trimming at V came to 3 bases and at J to 2 bases, leaving 5 bases not matched to a gene. The CDR3 extends over 16 amino acids. The CDR3 sequence: CASSSGTGRTNEKLFF. The DNA of the CDR3 is TGCGCCAGCAGCTCCGGGACAGGGCGGACTAATGAAAAACTGTTTTTT.

The chain joins TRBV19 to TRBJ1-5; a possible D gene is TRBD1 (5 bases). V lost 4 bases and J 6 bases, leaving 13 bases between the germline ends. Germline V gene data show CDR1 as LNHDA and CDR2 as SQIVND (reference sequence). The CDR3 covers 14 residues. The CDR3 nucleotides are TGTGCCAGTAGTAGCCAGGGCGGGAGTCAGCCCCAGCATTTT. Translation: CASSSQGGSQPQHF. Full variable domain (outside the CDR3, taken from reference TRBV19 and TRBJ1-5): DGGITQSPKYLFRKEGQNVTLSCEQNLNHDAMYWYRQDPGQGLRLIYYSQIVNDFQKGDIAEGYSVSREKKESFPLTVTSAQKNPTAFYLCASSSQGGSQPQHFGDGTRLSIL.

V and J are TRBV28 and TRBJ2-3; D call uncertain. Germline values: CDR1 MDHEN, CDR2 SYDVKM. The CDR3 loop spans 15 amino acids. V was clipped by 5 bases and J by 2 bases, with 14 bases between them. CDR3 DNA: TGTGCCAGCAGTCTGGGCCGCCCATCCACAGATACGCAGTATTTT. Its protein product is CASSLGRPSTDTQYF.

The chain links TRBV27 to TRBJ2-7, with TRBD2 identical over 8 bases. Germline V gene sequence: CDR1 MNHEY, CDR2 SMNVEV (reference sequence). CDR3 size: 13 residues. V lost 8 bases and J lost 3; bases outside the gene matches: 6. The CDR3 region is CASSKTSVYEQYF. CDR3 sequence (DNA): TGTGCCAGCTCTAAGACTAGCGTCTACGAGCAGTACTTC.

V gene TRBV9 combines with J gene TRBJ1-1, with TRBD1 matching 7 bases. V was clipped by 1 base and J by 3 bases; unmatched bases: 3. The CDR3 consists of 14 residues. Germline-derived CDR1 and CDR2 are SGDLS and YYNGEE. The CDR3 spells CASSVSGTDTEAFF. The CDR3 DNA is TGTGCCAGCAGCGTAAGTGGGACAGACACTGAAGCTTTCTTT.